Below are 24 T cell receptor beta chains sequenced from a single sample in a study of blood T cell repertoires in COVID-19. TCRdb keeps only in-frame clones here, not all; method: immunoSEQ multiplex PCR. The sample has around 400,000 clones; more than 70% are singletons. The sample consisted of peripheral blood. Receptors were obtained from an older woman with COVID-19, enrolled during active disease.

This clone appeared a single time. The chain carries TRBV19 and TRBJ1-2, with 7 bases that match TRBD1. J was trimmed by 2 bases and V by 4 bases; bases with no gene match: 1. Germline assignment: CDR1 LNHDA and CDR2 SQIVND (reference sequence). The CDR3 loop spans 13 amino acids. As DNA, the CDR3 is TGTGCCAGTAGTAAGACAGGGAACTATGGCTACACCTTC. As protein: CASSKTGNYGYTF.

The V and J genes are TRBV2 and TRBJ1-2, with D maybe TRBD1 (5 bases). Trimming removed 8 bases at V and 2 bases at J, with 9 bases between. The CDR3 runs 12 residues. Germline V CDR1 and CDR2: SNHLY, FYNNEI. CDR3 in DNA: TGTGCCAGCTGGGGGGGGAACTATGGCTACACCTTC. Its translation is CASWGGNYGYTF.

This chain joins TRBV30 and TRBJ1-2, with D uncertain. The germline CDR1 and CDR2 sequences are GTSNPN and SVGIG (reference sequence). The V gene lost 2 bases and the J gene lost 7 bases, with 14 bases spanning the gap. The CDR3 runs 13 residues. The CDR3 is CAWSPGSKSGYTF. The DNA for the CDR3 is TGTGCCTGGAGTCCCGGGTCGAAGAGTGGCTACACCTTC.

As DNA, the CDR3 is TGCGCCAGCAGCTCGTCCGGGACAGGTTCCTATGGCTACACCTTC. Translation: CASSSSGTGSYGYTF. This chain joins TRBV5-1 and TRBJ1-2; TRBD1 matches 8 bases. The CDR3 totals 15 residues. Germline V gene sequence: CDR1 SGHRS, CDR2 YFSETQ. The V gene end was trimmed by 3 bases and the J gene end by 4 bases; junction bases not matched to a gene: 8.

This chain joins TRBV7-3 and TRBJ2-1, with TRBD2 as a possible D gene (5 bases). V was shortened by 0 bases and J by 8 bases, with 17 bases between the two germline ends. Germline assignment: CDR1 SGHTA and CDR2 FQGTGA. The CDR3 covers 16 residues. As DNA, the CDR3 is TGTGCCAGCAGCTTAACTCCTAACGCGGGCTTCGATGAGCAGTTCTTC. This sequence encodes CASSLTPNAGFDEQFF.

A note on this clone: The junction departs from germline at one end; a sequencing error may be responsible. The chain carries TRBV25-1 and TRBJ1-2; D unresolved. Germline V CDR1 and CDR2: MGHDK, SYGVNS. The CDR3 has 13 amino acids. CDR3 coding DNA: TGTGCCAGCAAGCCCGAATCTAACTATGGCTACATCTTC. It is translated as CASKPESNYGYIF.

The chain combines TRBV28 with TRBJ1-1; 8 bases map to TRBD1. Germline V gene lookup returns CDR1 MDHEN and CDR2 SYDVKM. This CDR3 contains 14 residues. With 5 bases clipped from V and 0 bases from J, the junction kept 2 bases outside the gene matches. CDR3 sequence: CASSTGGVNTEAFF. In DNA, the CDR3 is TGTGCCAGCAGTACAGGGGGAGTGAACACTGAAGCTTTCTTT.

V usage is TRBV9 and J usage is TRBJ1-1; weak D call: TRBD1 (5 bases). This CDR3 is built from 14 residues. CDR1 and CDR2 from the germline V gene are SGDLS and YYNGEE. Trimming took off 2 bases at V and 1 base at J, with 9 bases between the two ends. CDR3 sequence: CASSVAGRNTEAFF. The CDR3 nucleotides read TGTGCCAGCAGCGTTGCAGGGCGGAACACTGAAGCTTTCTTT.

In this sample, this clone turned up once. The chain employs TRBV6-5 and TRBJ2-1, with 7 bases matching TRBD2. J lost 4 bases, V lost 6 bases, and 3 bases had no gene match. Germline V gene data show CDR1 as MNHEY and CDR2 as SVGAGI. This CDR3 region has 13 residues. CDR3 region: CASRGGGYNEQFF. In DNA, the CDR3 is TGTGCCAGCAGAGGCGGGGGTTACAATGAGCAGTTCTTC.

This chain links TRBV12-5 with TRBJ1-1, with D perhaps TRBD1 (6 bases). Trimming took off 6 bases at V and 2 bases at J, with 10 bases between the two ends. Germline loops: CDR1 LGHNT, CDR2 FRNRAP. The CDR3 runs to 13 residues. CDR3 DNA sequence: TGTGCTAGTGGAAGGACAGATAACACTGAAGCTTTCTTT. Translating gives CASGRTDNTEAFF. The full variable domain, with the rest looked up from reference TRBV12-5 and TRBJ1-1, is DARVTQTPRHKVTEMGQEVTMRCQPILGHNTVFWYRQTMMQGLELLAYFRNRAPLDDSGMPKDRFSAEMPDATLATLKIQPSEPRDSAVYFCASGRTDNTEAFFGQGTRLTVV.

The rearrangement links TRBV2 to TRBJ1-6; D uncertain. There are 14 residues in the CDR3. Germline assignment: CDR1 SNHLY and CDR2 FYNNEI. Trimming shortened V by 5 bases and J by 7 bases, and 12 bases separated the two germline ends. For the CDR3, the DNA is TGTGCCAGCAGTTGGGCAGGAAGCAATTCACCCCTCCACTTT. Translation: CASSWAGSNSPLHF. Looking up the rest from reference TRBV2 and TRBJ1-6 gives the full variable domain: EPEVTQTPSHQVTQMGQEVILRCVPISNHLYFYWYRQILGQKVEFLVSFYNNEISEKSEIFDDQFSVERPDGSNFTLKIRSTKLEDSAMYFCASSWAGSNSPLHFGNGTRLTVT.

The rearrangement uses TRBV11-2 and TRBJ2-1; TRBD2 matches 7 bases. Germline values: CDR1 SGHAT, CDR2 FQNNGV. J lost 0 bases, V lost 4 bases, and 9 bases had no gene match. The CDR3 extends over 17 amino acids. The CDR3 reads CASSSFGRGGSYNEQFF. CDR3 sequence (DNA): TGTGCCAGCAGCTCCTTCGGGCGCGGGGGCTCCTACAATGAGCAGTTCTTC.

V usage is TRBV6-5 and J usage is TRBJ1-6; D ambiguous. CDR3 length equals 13 residues. The germline V gene encodes CDR1 MNHEY and CDR2 SVGAGI. With 7 bases removed from V and 11 bases from J, the gap between germline ends came to 15 bases. CDR3 DNA sequence: TGTGCCAGCAAAAGAGTCGTAGAGGCACCCCTCCACTTT. Protein product: CASKRVVEAPLHF.

This clone was seen just once. The chain joins TRBV5-1 to TRBJ2-5; TRBD2 matches 10 bases. Looked up from germline, CDR1 is SGHRS and CDR2 is YFSETQ. The CDR3 runs to 14 residues. The J segment lost 2 bases and the V segment lost 5 bases, leaving 3 bases of the junction unmatched. The CDR3 here is CASSSSGGQETQYF. The CDR3 region has the DNA TGCGCCAGCAGTTCTAGCGGGGGACAAGAGACCCAGTACTTC.

The chain recombines TRBV6-6 with TRBJ1-4; no reliable D call. Trimming cost V 10 bases and J 10 bases, with 13 bases left between them. The CDR3 is 11 amino acids. Germline V gives CDR1 MNHNY, CDR2 SVGAGI (reference sequence). In nucleotides, the CDR3 is TGTGCCACCAGAGAGCGGGGAAAACTGTTTTTT. Translation: CATRERGKLFF.

The V call is TRBV7-6, the J call TRBJ2-2; 7 positions match TRBD2. Germline V lookup: CDR1 SGHVS, CDR2 FNYEAQ. The ends lost 5 bases at V and 4 bases at J; junction bases unmatched: 7. This CDR3 spans 15 amino acids. DNA of the CDR3: TGTGCCAGCAGCCAGGGAGGGCAAGCCACCGGGGAGCTGTTTTTT. It encodes CASSQGGQATGELFF.

The V and J genes are TRBV18 and TRBJ2-6; 7 nucleotides line up with TRBD1. Germline V lookup: CDR1 KGHSH, CDR2 LQKENI. CDR3 length equals 15 residues. J lost 4 bases, V lost 4 bases, and 4 bases had no gene match. The DNA for the CDR3 is TGTGCCAGCTCACTTACAGGGGAAGGGGCCAACGTCCTGACTTTC. Encoded protein: CASSLTGEGANVLTF. Variable domain in full (rest from reference TRBV18 and TRBJ2-6): NAGVMQNPRHLVRRRGQEARLRCSPMKGHSHVYWYRQLPEEGLKFMVYLQKENIIDESGMPKERFSAEFPKEGPSILRIQQVVRGDSAAYFCASSLTGEGANVLTFGAGSRLTVL.

The CDR3 loop reads CASTGTGVYEQYF. CDR3 bases: TGTGCCAGTACCGGGACAGGGGTTTACGAGCAGTACTTC. V gene TRBV6-5 combines with J gene TRBJ2-7; the match to TRBD1 covers 10 bases. This CDR3 comprises 13 residues. Germline V gene sequence: CDR1 MNHEY, CDR2 SVGAGI. With 9 bases clipped from V and 4 bases from J, the junction kept 6 bases outside the gene matches.

This clone was recorded only once. The chain joins TRBV9 to TRBJ2-3; 7 bases are a match to TRBD2. CDR1 is SGDLS, CDR2 YYNGEE, per germline. The V gene end was trimmed by 0 bases and the J gene end by 1 base; junction bases not matched to a gene: 5. The CDR3 has 16 residues. Here the CDR3 reads CASSVGRGSRTDTQYF. The CDR3 DNA is TGTGCCAGCAGCGTAGGGCGGGGGTCCCGCACAGATACGCAGTATTTT.

This CDR3 reads CATSSSSTDTQYF. CDR3 DNA sequence: TGTGCCACCAGCTCCTCTAGCACAGATACGCAGTATTTT. This chain joins TRBV24-1 and TRBJ2-3; the D is unclear. This CDR3 is 13 amino acids long. Trimming left V 7 bases short and J 0 bases short, with 7 bases between. Looked up from germline, CDR1 is KGHDR and CDR2 is SFDVKD.

This clone has just one count. This chain joins TRBV5-1 and TRBJ2-3, with 11 bases lining up with TRBD2. V gave up 4 bases and J gave up 0 bases; unmatched junction bases: 7. The CDR3 sequence is 17 residues long. CDR1 and CDR2 (germline): SGHRS, YFSETQ. This CDR3 is CASSVTSGAPSTDTQYF. The CDR3 nucleotides are TGCGCCAGCAGCGTGACTAGCGGGGCGCCTAGCACAGATACGCAGTATTTT.

This clone was recorded once. The chain joins TRBV25-1 to TRBJ1-1; D possibly corresponds to TRBD1 (5 bases). The germline V gene encodes CDR1 MGHDK and CDR2 SYGVNS. V lost 4 bases to trimming and J lost 6 bases, with 15 bases between them. CDR3 size: 14 residues. The CDR3, as DNA: TGTGCCAGCAGTGGAGCAGTAAGGGGTGCTGAAGCTTTCTTT. It codes for CASSGAVRGAEAFF.

The chain joins TRBV9 to TRBJ2-5; 8 nucleotides match TRBD1. The CDR3 loop spans 14 amino acids. The V gene's germline CDR1 is SGDLS and CDR2 YYNGEE. The trim removed 2 bases at V and 2 bases at J, leaving 2 bases unmatched. CDR3 region: CASSVTGEQETQYF. CDR3 in DNA: TGTGCCAGCAGCGTGACAGGGGAACAAGAGACCCAGTACTTC.

CDR3 DNA: TGTGCCAGCAGCTCACCGGGACAAGTGAACACTGAAGCTTTCTTT. Its protein product is CASSSPGQVNTEAFF. The chain employs TRBV6-6 and TRBJ1-1; tentatively, D is TRBD1 (6 bases). V was shortened by 6 bases and J by 0 bases, with 14 bases between the two germline ends. Germline lookup yields CDR1 MNHNY and CDR2 SVGAGI (reference sequence). CDR3 length: 15 amino acids.